This T cell receptor (beta chain) emerged from a study of CD8 T cells in Susac syndrome. Study-wide findings and caveats: Acknowledgment was made by the study that its TCR sequencing and HLA analysis involved a relatively small number of individuals.

Reverse transcription of about 0.5 to 1 ug RNA used random hexamers. TCRdb fed the immunoSEQ multiplex PCR reads into MiXCR, producing one record per CDR3 protein. This sample has about 170,000 distinct CDR3 sequences, with 90% to 96% found just once. V lost 0 bases to trimming and J lost 6 bases, with 7 bases between them. From germline, CDR1 is SGHNT and CDR2 YYREEE (reference sequence). This CDR3 contains 12 residues. In the case of this clonotype: Its cognate antigen is unknown.

This TCR was recovered from a human donor with Susac syndrome. V and J are TRBV5-4 and TRBJ2-7; D is uncertain. The sequenced sample consisted of CD4+ T cells from PBMCs. CDR3 region: CASSLANSEQYF. Written as DNA, the CDR3 is TGTGCCAGCAGCTTGGCCAACAGCGAGCAGTACTTC.